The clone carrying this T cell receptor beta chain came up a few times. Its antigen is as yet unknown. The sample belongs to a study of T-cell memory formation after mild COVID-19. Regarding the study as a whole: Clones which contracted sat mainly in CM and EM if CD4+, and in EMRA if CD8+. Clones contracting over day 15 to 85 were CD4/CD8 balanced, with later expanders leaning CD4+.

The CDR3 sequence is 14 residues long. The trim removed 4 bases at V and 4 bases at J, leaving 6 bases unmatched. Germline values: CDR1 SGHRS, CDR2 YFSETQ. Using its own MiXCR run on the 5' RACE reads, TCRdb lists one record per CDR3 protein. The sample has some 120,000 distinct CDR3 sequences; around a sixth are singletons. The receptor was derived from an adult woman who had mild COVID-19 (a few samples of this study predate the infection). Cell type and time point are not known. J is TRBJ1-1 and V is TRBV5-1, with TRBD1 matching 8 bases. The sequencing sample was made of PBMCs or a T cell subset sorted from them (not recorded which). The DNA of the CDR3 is TGCGCCAGCAGCCGAGGACAGGGCGGCACTGAAGCTTTCTTT. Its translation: CASSRGQGGTEAFF. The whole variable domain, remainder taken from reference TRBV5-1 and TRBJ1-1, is KAGVTQTPRYLIKTRGQQVTLSCSPISGHRSVSWYQQTPGQGLQFLFEYFSETQRNKGNFPGRFSGRQFSNSRSEMNVSTLELGDSALYLCASSRGQGGTEAFFGQGTRLTVV.